What follows are 27 T cell receptor beta chains derived from one specimen sequenced in a study of T cell repertoires in cytomegalovirus infection (dated by TCRdb to the late 2010s). For these receptors, no antigen is known. What the treatment or condition label conveys for this sample: in vitro stimulation with specific CMV peptide epitopes to enrich CMV-specific T cells. Sequenced on an Illumina HiSeq 1500. TCRdb took the public reads, trimmed them with fastp at Q25, ran MiXCR for clone calling and kept in-frame beta chains. Entries that share a CDR3 protein sequence are merged under the most common genes and DNA. For this sample there are approximately 910,000 distinct CDR3 sequences; more than 25% appear just once. The ten largest account for about 14% of the sample. The sequencing used cultured CD8+ T cells from PBMCs, collected from culture after CMV antigen stimulation. These receptors originate from a human donor in good health (CMV status not recorded). Some clones in this sample may be carry-over from other donors' samples.

This clonotype came up many times. CDR3 DNA: TGTGCCAGCAGTCCGGGGGGGGCGCTCCAGGAGACCCAGTACTTC. Its translation is CASSPGGALQETQYF. This rearrangement joins TRBV12-3 or TRBV12-4 to TRBJ2-5, with 8 positions matching TRBD2. This CDR3 contains 15 residues. The junction had 10 bases not matched to a gene; V was cut back by 5 bases and J by 5 bases.

This chain links TRBV10-2 with TRBJ2-2; D might be TRBD2 (7 bases). The germline V gene has CDR1 WSHSY and CDR2 SAAADI. Trimming shortened V by 3 bases and J by 1 base, and 15 bases separated the two germline ends. This CDR3 region has 17 residues. In DNA form, the CDR3 reads TGCGCCAGCAGTGACCCTAGGGGGGGGAAGAACACCGGGGAGCTGTTTTTT. Residues: CASSDPRGGKNTGELFF.

The CDR3 DNA reads as TGCAGTGCTAGACTTGAGGTGAGCTCCTACAATGAGCAGTTCTTC. Encoded protein: CSARLEVSSYNEQFF. V is TRBV20-1 and J is TRBJ2-1; D uncertain. V was shortened by 2 bases and J by 0 bases, with 11 bases between the two germline ends. The CDR3 has 15 residues. Germline assignment: CDR1 DFQATT and CDR2 SNEGSKA (reference sequence).

A few counts support this clonotype. V and J are TRBV4-1 and TRBJ2-1; possible D gene TRBD2, 6 bases. The V end lost 0 bases, the J end lost 3 bases, and 12 bases lay between the germline ends. The CDR3 contains 16 residues. Germline V CDR1 and CDR2: MGHRA, YSYEKL. The CDR3 sequence is CASSQDTGELYNEQFF. The CDR3 bases are TGCGCCAGCAGCCAAGATACGGGGGAACTCTACAATGAGCAGTTCTTC.

DNA for the CDR3: TGTGCCAGCAGCGGTACAGGGTTCGGCACTGAAGCTTTCTTT. This gives the protein CASSGTGFGTEAFF. The rearrangement links TRBV7-9 to TRBJ1-1; tentative D call: TRBD1 (6 bases). The CDR3 is 14 amino acids. V was shortened by 5 bases and J by 4 bases, with 14 bases between the two germline ends. Germline CDR1 and CDR2: SEHNR and FQNEAQ (reference sequence).

The chain links TRBV6-2 or TRBV6-3 to TRBJ2-3; TRBD2 agrees at 7 bases. Germline-derived CDR1 and CDR2 are MNHEY and SVGEGT. Trimming removed 2 bases from V and 0 bases from J; junction bases left unmatched: 5. CDR3 length: 16 residues. CDR3 coding DNA: TGTGCCAGCAGTTACCGCGTGGGGGGGAGCACAGATACGCAGTATTTT. Translating gives CASSYRVGGSTDTQYF.

The chain combines TRBV28 with TRBJ1-6; TRBD1 aligns across 7 bases. The CDR3 is 14 residues long. CDR1 and CDR2 (germline): MDHEN, SYDVKM. The ends lost 6 bases at V and 6 bases at J; junction bases unmatched: 5. CDR3 in amino acids: CASRRDSLNSPLHF. CDR3 coding DNA: TGTGCCAGCAGGAGGGACAGCCTTAATTCACCCCTCCACTTT. Complete variable domain (other parts from reference TRBV28 and TRBJ1-6): DVKVTQSSRYLVKRTGEKVFLECVQDMDHENMFWYRQDPGLGLRLIYFSYDVKMKEKGDIPEGYSVSREKKERFSLILESASTNQTSMYLCASRRDSLNSPLHFGNGTRLTVT.

This clonotype was detected ten times or more. This chain connects TRBV7-6 to TRBJ2-1; unclear D gene. The V gene's germline CDR1 is SGHVS and CDR2 FNYEAQ. The CDR3 spans 13 residues. Trimming shortened V by 1 base and J by 9 bases, and 10 bases separated the two germline ends. The DNA of the CDR3 is TGTGCCAGCAGCTTAGGCACCCTCGGTGAGCAGTTCTTC. Amino acid sequence: CASSLGTLGEQFF. The full variable domain, in which reference TRBV7-6 and TRBJ2-1 provide the parts outside the CDR3, is GAGVSQSPRYKVTKRGQDVALRCDPISGHVSLYWYRQALGQGPEFLTYFNYEAQQDKSGLPNDRFSAERPEGSISTLTIQRTEQRDSAMYRCASSLGTLGEQFFGPGTRLTVL.

The J gene is TRBJ2-1, the V gene TRBV7-9, with TRBD1 matching over 8 bases. The CDR3 totals 12 residues. CDR1 and CDR2 (germline): SEHNR, FQNEAQ (reference sequence). Trimming took 6 bases from V and 7 from J; bases not matched to a gene: 2. The CDR3 sequence: CASRRTGNEQFF. The CDR3 DNA follows: TGTGCCAGCAGACGGACAGGGAATGAGCAGTTCTTC.

This clonotype turned up a few times. This chain connects TRBV12-5 to TRBJ2-1, with TRBD2 matching over 11 bases. The V segment lost 3 bases and the J segment 9 bases; nucleotides outside the gene matches: 10. Germline assignment: CDR1 LGHNT and CDR2 FRNRAP. The CDR3 length is 16 residues. CDR3 protein: CASGFQLAGAALEQFF. The CDR3 DNA follows: TGTGCTAGTGGTTTTCAACTAGCGGGGGCGGCACTTGAGCAGTTCTTC. Full variable domain (missing parts from reference TRBV12-5 and TRBJ2-1): DARVTQTPRHKVTEMGQEVTMRCQPILGHNTVFWYRQTMMQGLELLAYFRNRAPLDDSGMPKDRFSAEMPDATLATLKIQPSEPRDSAVYFCASGFQLAGAALEQFFGPGTRLTVL.

The rearrangement links TRBV6-6 to TRBJ2-6, with D perhaps matching TRBD1 (6 bases). Trimming shortened V by 4 bases and J by 0 bases, and 19 bases separated the two germline ends. Germline V gives CDR1 MNHNY, CDR2 SVGAGI (reference sequence). The CDR3 runs to 19 residues. DNA for the CDR3: TGTGCCAGCAGTTCTCGAGGGGACACCAACCTCTCTGGGGCCAACGTCCTGACTTTC. The encoded protein is CASSSRGDTNLSGANVLTF.

J is TRBJ1-2 and V is TRBV14, with D maybe TRBD1 (6 bases). Germline V CDR1 and CDR2: SGHDN, FVKESK. The CDR3 has 16 residues. The V end lost 0 bases, the J end lost 1 base, and 12 bases lay between the germline ends. Here the CDR3 DNA reads TGTGCCAGCAGCCAAGATGACGGGGGCGATAACTATGGCTACACCTTC. This translates into CASSQDDGGDNYGYTF. The full variable domain, rest sourced from reference TRBV14 and TRBJ1-2, is EAGVTQFPSHSVIEKGQTVTLRCDPISGHDNLYWYRRVMGKEIKFLLHFVKESKQDESGMPNNRFLAERTGGTYSTLKVQPAELEDSGVYFCASSQDDGGDNYGYTFGSGTRLTVV.

This clonotype was seen a few times. V gene TRBV10-3 combines with J gene TRBJ1-1, with D tentatively TRBD1 (6 bases). V was shortened by 3 bases and J by 5 bases, with 10 bases between the two germline ends. The CDR3 runs 13 residues. Germline values: CDR1 ENHRY, CDR2 SYGVKD. The CDR3 spells CAISDKGGTEAFF. In nucleotides, the CDR3 is TGTGCCATCAGTGACAAAGGGGGGACTGAAGCTTTCTTT.

A few counts support this clonotype. The chain combines TRBV7-9 with TRBJ1-5; D not certain. Germline V gene lookup returns CDR1 SEHNR and CDR2 FQNEAQ (reference sequence). The CDR3 contains 15 residues. V was cut by 1 base and J by 1 base, with 8 bases left in between. CDR3 DNA: TGTGCCAGCAGCTTAGGGTCCGCGAGCAATCAGCCCCAGCATTTT. Amino acid sequence: CASSLGSASNQPQHF.

Concerning this clonotype itself: A read error may be the cause here, since a much bigger clone is one base away. CDR3 region: CASRPGLGARRTEAFF. The CDR3 nucleotides are TGTGCCAGCAGACCTGGACTGGGGGCGCGAAGAACTGAAGCTTTCTTT. This chain links TRBV7-4 with TRBJ1-1, with a tentative D call TRBD1 (6 bases). This CDR3 contains 16 residues. Trimming removed 6 bases from V and 5 bases from J, with 22 bases in between. Looked up from germline, CDR1 is SGHVT and CDR2 is SQSDAQ.

The chain combines TRBV6-2 or TRBV6-3 with TRBJ2-2, with 12 bases matching TRBD2. The germline gives CDR1 MNHEY, CDR2 SVGEGT. J lost 6 bases, V lost 2 bases, and 13 bases had no gene match. The CDR3 runs 19 residues. Written as DNA, the CDR3 is TGTGCCAGCAGTTACCACTCGCGCTCTAGCGGGGGGGCGTCCGGGGAGCTGTTTTTT. Its protein is CASSYHSRSSGGASGELFF.

The chain combines TRBV6-1 with TRBJ2-7; D unclear. From germline, CDR1 is MNHNS and CDR2 SASEGT. V gave up 2 bases and J gave up 2 bases, with 13 bases separating them. The CDR3 totals 15 residues. CDR3 sequence (DNA): TGTGCCAGCAGTGAAAAAAGGGTAACCCCCTACGAGCAGTACGTC. Translating gives CASSEKRVTPYEQYV.

This clonotype was observed a handful of times. The DNA for the CDR3 is TGTGCCAGCAGCGCGGGGGGGCTGAGCACCGGGGAGCTGTTTTTT. This sequence encodes CASSAGGLSTGELFF. The rearrangement uses TRBV2 and TRBJ2-2; 9 bases are shared with TRBD2. The CDR3 extends over 15 amino acids. From germline, CDR1 is SNHLY and CDR2 FYNNEI. After removal of 6 bases from V and 4 bases from J, the junction contained 6 bases not matched to a gene.

This chain joins TRBV29-1 and TRBJ1-1; 7 nucleotides align to TRBD1. After removal of 5 bases from V and 3 bases from J, the junction contained 24 bases not matched to a gene. Per germline, CDR1 SQVTM and CDR2 ANQGSEA. This CDR3 has 19 residues. The CDR3 nucleotides are TGCAGCGTTCGGGTCAGGGACAGCGGAACCACACGGGGGGACACTGAAGCTTTCTTT. This translates into CSVRVRDSGTTRGDTEAFF.

The chain couples TRBV10-3 to TRBJ1-1, with D perhaps TRBD1 (6 bases). Trimming left V 4 bases short and J 7 bases short, with 16 bases between. Germline values: CDR1 ENHRY, CDR2 SYGVKD. This CDR3 has 14 residues. CDR3 protein: CAISVERGPGEAFF. As DNA, the CDR3 is TGTGCCATCAGTGTCGAGCGGGGGCCTGGTGAAGCTTTCTTT.

This clonotype was observed a few times. The chain is built from TRBV4-1 and TRBJ2-5; TRBD2 aligns across 7 bases. This CDR3 has 15 residues. Germline trimming cut 1 base from V and 3 bases from J; bases unmatched to any gene: 5. Germline loops: CDR1 MGHRA, CDR2 YSYEKL. The CDR3 loop is CASSQVAGDEETQYF. The CDR3 nucleotides are TGCGCCAGCAGCCAAGTGGCGGGGGACGAAGAGACCCAGTACTTC.

This rearrangement joins TRBV6-6 to TRBJ1-1; possibly TRBD1 for D (6 bases). CDR3 length: 16 amino acids. Trimming left V 5 bases short and J 0 bases short, with 16 bases between. Germline V gives CDR1 MNHNY, CDR2 SVGAGI (reference sequence). This CDR3 is CASSEYTGSMNTEAFF. CDR3 sequence (DNA): TGTGCCAGCAGTGAGTATACAGGGAGCATGAACACTGAAGCTTTCTTT.

This clonotype was seen more than once but under ten times. V and J are TRBV5-1 and TRBJ2-7; D possibly corresponds to TRBD2 (6 bases). Germline V gene data show CDR1 as SGHRS and CDR2 as YFSETQ. Trimming took off 5 bases at V and 4 bases at J, with 19 bases between the two ends. CDR3 size: 15 residues. CDR3 DNA sequence: TGCGCCAGCAGGCCCATGGAGGGGTTGGGTTACGAGCAGTACTTC. Translating gives CASRPMEGLGYEQYF.

This chain connects TRBV6-8 to TRBJ1-5; D unresolved. The CDR3 is made up of 16 amino acids. Germline V CDR1 and CDR2: MNHGY, SAAAGT. V was pared by 0 bases and J by 2 bases, with 11 bases between. The CDR3 region is CASSYSPPGGNQPQHF. CDR3 bases: TGTGCCAGCAGTTACTCGCCACCCGGGGGCAATCAGCCCCAGCATTTT.

This clonotype was counted many times. This chain joins TRBV7-9 and TRBJ2-1; maybe TRBD2 (6 bases). The V gene's germline CDR1 is SEHNR and CDR2 FQNEAQ (reference sequence). Trimming removed 1 base at V and 5 bases at J, with 9 bases between. The CDR3 runs to 14 residues. As DNA, the CDR3 is TGTGCCAGCAGCTTAGAGGGAGGAAACAATGAGCAGTTCTTC. Residues: CASSLEGGNNEQFF.

The sample holds a few counts of this clonotype. This chain links TRBV27 with TRBJ1-2; D gene ambiguous. V was trimmed by 0 bases and J by 4 bases, leaving 12 bases between them. This CDR3 contains 15 residues. The germline V gene has CDR1 MNHEY and CDR2 SMNVEV (reference sequence). The CDR3 here is CASSLSAQGPYGYTF. CDR3 DNA sequence: TGTGCCAGCAGTTTATCCGCGCAAGGCCCCTATGGCTACACCTTC.

On this clonotype itself: This may stem from a read error, because a much larger clone lies one nucleotide away. The rearrangement joins TRBV6-8 to TRBJ1-1, with D uncertain. CDR1 is MNHGY and CDR2 is SAAAGT in the germline V gene. The CDR3 has 14 amino acids. V lost 0 bases to trimming and J lost 5 bases, with 10 bases between them. The CDR3 sequence: CASSYSNGLTEAFF. The DNA for the CDR3 is TGTGCCAGCAGTTACTCGAATGGGTTAACTGAAGCTTTCTTT.